The clone carrying this T cell receptor beta chain has more than one count but fewer than ten. Each CDR3 protein gets one entry after TCRdb re-called the PCR reads with MiXCR. The repertoire includes over 14,000 distinct CDR3 sequences, roughly 60% of them detected once, and about half sits in the top ten. As for time point: before preoperative PTX-NDP chemotherapy. This sample was included in a study of esophageal squamous cell carcinoma under preoperative chemotherapy. Deletions cut 2 bases from V and 1 base from J, with 20 bases between. From germline, CDR1 is MRHNA and CDR2 SNTAGT. This CDR3 spans 19 amino acids.

The chain joins TRBV6-4 to TRBJ2-2; TRBD1 might be the D (6 bases). The clonotype was recovered from a human donor with esophageal squamous cell carcinoma. The donor label of this sample is uncertain. This specimen was collected from a patient given preoperative chemotherapy. The CDR3 sequence: CASSDGYVGGQRNTGELFF. The CDR3 DNA follows: TGTGCCAGCAGTGACGGCTATGTAGGGGGACAACGGAACACCGGGGAGCTGTTTTTT.